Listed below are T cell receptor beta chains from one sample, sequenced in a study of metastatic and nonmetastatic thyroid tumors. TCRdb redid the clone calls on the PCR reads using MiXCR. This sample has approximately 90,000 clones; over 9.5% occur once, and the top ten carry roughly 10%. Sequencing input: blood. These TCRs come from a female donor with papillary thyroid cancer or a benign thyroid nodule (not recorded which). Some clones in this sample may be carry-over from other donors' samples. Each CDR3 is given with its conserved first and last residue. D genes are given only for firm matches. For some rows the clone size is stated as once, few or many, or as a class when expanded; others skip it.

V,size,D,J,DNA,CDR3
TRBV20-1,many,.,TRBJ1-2,TGCAGTGCTCCGGGACGGTCTTATGGCTACACCTTC,CSAPGRSYGYTF
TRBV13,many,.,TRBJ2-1,TGTGCCAGCAGCGGAGGGATCTACAATGAGCAGTTCTTC,CASSGGIYNEQFF
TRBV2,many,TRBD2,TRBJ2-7,TGTGCCAGCAGTCCCCGTGGCGGGAGGGTCTCCTACGAGCAGTACTTC,CASSPRGGRVSYEQYF
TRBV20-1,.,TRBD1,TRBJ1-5,TGCAGTGCTAGAGATCGGACAGGGAGTTTTCAGAACCAGCATTTT,CSARDRTGSFQNQHF
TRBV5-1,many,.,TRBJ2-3,TGCGCCAGCAGCTTAGGGGGGATCGCAGATACGCAGTATTTT,CASSLGGIADTQYF
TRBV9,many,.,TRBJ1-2,TGTGCCAGCAGCGTAGTAGCCCTTGGAGGTGATGGCTACACCTTC,CASSVVALGGDGYTF
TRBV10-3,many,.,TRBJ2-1,TGTGCCATCAGTGAGTTCGATGAGCAGTTCTTC,CAISEFDEQFF
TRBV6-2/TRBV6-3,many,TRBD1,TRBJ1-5,TGTGCCAGCAGCCCAGGGGGGCCGGGGCCCCAGCATTTT,CASSPGGPGPQHF
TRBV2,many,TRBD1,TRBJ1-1,TGTGCCAGCAGACGGACAGGGGCTGCTTTCTTT,CASRRTGAAFF
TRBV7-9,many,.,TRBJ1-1,TGTGCCAGCAGCTCGCTAAACCCAGGCACTGAAGCTTTCTTT,CASSSLNPGTEAFF
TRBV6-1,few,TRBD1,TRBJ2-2,TGTGCCAGGATAGACAGGGGCGAACACCGGGTAGCTGTTTTT,CARIDRGEHRVAVF
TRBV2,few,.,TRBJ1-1,TGTGCCAGCAGTCGGACTTTTGTCACTGAAGCTTTCTTT,CASSRTFVTEAFF
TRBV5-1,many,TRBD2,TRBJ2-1,TGCGCCAGCAGCTTCCAACTGACTAGCGGGAGAAGAGATGAGCAGTTCTTC,CASSFQLTSGRRDEQFF
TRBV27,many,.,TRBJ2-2,TGTGCCAGCAGTTTCCTCGCGAACACCGGGGAGCTGTTTTTT,CASSFLANTGELFF
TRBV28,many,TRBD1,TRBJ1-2,TGTGCCAGCAGCCTTTCCGGGACAGGGGATGGCTACACCTTC,CASSLSGTGDGYTF
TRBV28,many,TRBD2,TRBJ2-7,TGTGCCAGCAGTTTCCTAGCGGGAGGCTACTACGAGCAGTACTTC,CASSFLAGGYYEQYF
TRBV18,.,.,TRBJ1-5,TGTGCCAGCTCACCAATCTATAACAATCAGCCCCAGCATTTT,CASSPIYNNQPQHF
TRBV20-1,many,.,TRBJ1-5,TGCAGTGCTGTACAGGGAAGGAGCAATCAGCCCCAGCATTTT,CSAVQGRSNQPQHF
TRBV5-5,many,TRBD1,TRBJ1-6,TGTGCCAGCAGCTTGACAGGGGCCAGCTCCTATAATTCACCCCTCCACTTT,CASSLTGASSYNSPLHF
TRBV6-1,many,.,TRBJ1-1,TGTGCCAGCAGTGATGGTTGGGAAGCTTTCTTT,CASSDGWEAFF
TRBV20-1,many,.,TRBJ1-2,TGCAGTGCTAGCCGGCGGACAGCGGGGGACTATGGCTACACCTTC,CSASRRTAGDYGYTF
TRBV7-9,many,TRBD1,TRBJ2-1,TGTGCCAGCAGCTTAGGGACAGGGGAGAATGAGCAGTTCTTC,CASSLGTGENEQFF
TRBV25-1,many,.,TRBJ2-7,TGTGCCAGCAGTGGCCTAGGCTACGAGCAGTACTTC,CASSGLGYEQYF
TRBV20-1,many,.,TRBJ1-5,TGCAGCCCGCAGGGGAGTGGCAATCAGCCCCAGCATTTT,CSPQGSGNQPQHF
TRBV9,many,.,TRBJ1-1,TGTGCCAGCAGCGTAAGTCCCCACACTGAAGCTTTCTTT,CASSVSPHTEAFF
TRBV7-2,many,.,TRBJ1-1,TGTGCCAGCACCCAAGTTCATAGGGTTACTGAAGCTTTCTTT,CASTQVHRVTEAFF